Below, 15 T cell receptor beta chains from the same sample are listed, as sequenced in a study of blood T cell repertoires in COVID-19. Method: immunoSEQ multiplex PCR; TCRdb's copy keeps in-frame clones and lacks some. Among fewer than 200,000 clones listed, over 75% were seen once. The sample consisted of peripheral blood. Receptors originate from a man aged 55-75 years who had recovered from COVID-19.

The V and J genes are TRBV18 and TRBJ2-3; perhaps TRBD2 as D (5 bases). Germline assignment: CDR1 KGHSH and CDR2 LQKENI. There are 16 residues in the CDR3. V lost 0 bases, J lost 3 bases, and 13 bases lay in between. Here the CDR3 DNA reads TGTGCCAGCTCACCACCGGGAGCGGTCCGGACAGATACGCAGTATTTT. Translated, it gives CASSPPGAVRTDTQYF.

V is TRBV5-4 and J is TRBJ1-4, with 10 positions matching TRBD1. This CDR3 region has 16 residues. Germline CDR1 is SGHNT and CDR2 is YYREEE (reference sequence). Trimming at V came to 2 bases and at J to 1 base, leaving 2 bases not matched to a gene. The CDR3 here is CASSLRTGGTNEKLFF. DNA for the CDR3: TGTGCCAGCAGCTTAAGGACAGGGGGAACTAATGAAAAACTGTTTTTT.

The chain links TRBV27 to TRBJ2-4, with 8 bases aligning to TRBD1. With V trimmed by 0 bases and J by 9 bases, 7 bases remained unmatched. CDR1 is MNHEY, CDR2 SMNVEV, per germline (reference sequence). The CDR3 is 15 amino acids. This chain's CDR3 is CASSLSRQGAVIQYF. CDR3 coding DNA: TGTGCCAGCAGTTTATCTCGTCAGGGGGCGGTCATTCAGTACTTC.

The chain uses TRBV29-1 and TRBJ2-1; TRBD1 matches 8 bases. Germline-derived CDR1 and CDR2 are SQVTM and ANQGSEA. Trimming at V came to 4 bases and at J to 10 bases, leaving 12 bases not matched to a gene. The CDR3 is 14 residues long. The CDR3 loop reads CSVGRQGRLDEQFF. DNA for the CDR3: TGCAGCGTTGGTAGACAGGGGCGTCTAGACGAGCAGTTCTTC.

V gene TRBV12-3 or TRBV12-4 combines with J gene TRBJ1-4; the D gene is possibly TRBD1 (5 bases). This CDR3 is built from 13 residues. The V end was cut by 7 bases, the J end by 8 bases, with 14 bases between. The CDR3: CASTKVQGEKLFF. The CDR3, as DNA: TGTGCCAGCACCAAGGTGCAGGGCGAAAAACTGTTTTTT.

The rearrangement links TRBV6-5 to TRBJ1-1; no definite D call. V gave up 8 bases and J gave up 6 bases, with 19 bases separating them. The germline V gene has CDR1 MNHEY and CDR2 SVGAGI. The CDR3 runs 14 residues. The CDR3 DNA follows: TGTGCCAGCTTTAAGGTCCCTACTAGCCCTGAAGCTTTCTTT. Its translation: CASFKVPTSPEAFF.

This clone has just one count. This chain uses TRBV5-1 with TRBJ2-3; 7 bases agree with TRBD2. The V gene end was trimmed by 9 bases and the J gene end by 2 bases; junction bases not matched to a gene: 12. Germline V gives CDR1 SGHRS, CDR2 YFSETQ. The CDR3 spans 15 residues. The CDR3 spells CATNWGGSDTDTQYF. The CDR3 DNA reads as TGCGCCACCAACTGGGGGGGTAGCGACACAGATACGCAGTATTTT.

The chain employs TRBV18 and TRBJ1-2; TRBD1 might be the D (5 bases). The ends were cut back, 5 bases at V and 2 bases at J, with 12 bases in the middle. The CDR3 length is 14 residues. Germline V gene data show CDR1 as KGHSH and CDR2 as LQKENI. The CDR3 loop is CASSGDRSNYGYTF. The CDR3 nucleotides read TGTGCCAGCTCAGGAGACAGATCCAACTATGGCTACACCTTC.

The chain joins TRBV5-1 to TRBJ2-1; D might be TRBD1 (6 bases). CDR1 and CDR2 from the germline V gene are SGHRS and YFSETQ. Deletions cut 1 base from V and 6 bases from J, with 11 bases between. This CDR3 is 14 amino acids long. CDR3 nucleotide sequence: TGCGCCAGCAGCTTGCCCGGACAGTCCAATGAGCAGTTCTTC. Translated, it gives CASSLPGQSNEQFF.

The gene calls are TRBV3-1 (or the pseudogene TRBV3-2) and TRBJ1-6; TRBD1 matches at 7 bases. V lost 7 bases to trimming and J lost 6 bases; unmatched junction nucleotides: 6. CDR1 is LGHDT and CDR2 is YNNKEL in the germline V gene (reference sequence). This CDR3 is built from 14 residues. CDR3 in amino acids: CASTPHRGNSPLHF. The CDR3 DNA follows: TGTGCCAGCACCCCTCACAGGGGTAATTCACCCCTCCACTTT.

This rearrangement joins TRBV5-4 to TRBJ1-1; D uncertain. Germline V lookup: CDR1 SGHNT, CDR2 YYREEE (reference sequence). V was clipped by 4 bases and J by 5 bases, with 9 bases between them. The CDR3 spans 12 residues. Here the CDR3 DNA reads TGTGCCAGCAGCGGCCTGAGGACTGAAGCTTTCTTT. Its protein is CASSGLRTEAFF.

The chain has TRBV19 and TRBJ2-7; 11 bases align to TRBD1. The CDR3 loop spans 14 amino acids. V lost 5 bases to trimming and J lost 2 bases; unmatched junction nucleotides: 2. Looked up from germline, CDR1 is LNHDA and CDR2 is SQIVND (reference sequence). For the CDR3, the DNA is TGTGCCAGTAGTGGGACAGGGGGTCCCTACGAGCAGTACTTC. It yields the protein CASSGTGGPYEQYF. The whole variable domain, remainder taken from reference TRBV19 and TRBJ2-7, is DGGITQSPKYLFRKEGQNVTLSCEQNLNHDAMYWYRQDPGQGLRLIYYSQIVNDFQKGDIAEGYSVSREKKESFPLTVTSAQKNPTAFYLCASSGTGGPYEQYFGPGTRLTVT.

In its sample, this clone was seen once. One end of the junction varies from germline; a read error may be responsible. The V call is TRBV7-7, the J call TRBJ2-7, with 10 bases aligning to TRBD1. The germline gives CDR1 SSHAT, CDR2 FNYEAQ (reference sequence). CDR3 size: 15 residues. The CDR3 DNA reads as TGTGCTAGCAGCCCTTCCGGGACAGGGGACTACGAGCAGTACTTC. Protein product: CASSPSGTGDYEQYF.

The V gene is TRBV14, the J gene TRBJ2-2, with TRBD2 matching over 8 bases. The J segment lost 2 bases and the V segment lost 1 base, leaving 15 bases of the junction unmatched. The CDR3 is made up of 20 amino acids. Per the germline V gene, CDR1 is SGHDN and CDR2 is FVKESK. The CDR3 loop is CASSQGGAGALLHNTGELFF. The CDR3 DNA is TGTGCCAGCAGCCAAGGAGGAGCGGGGGCCCTACTTCATAACACCGGGGAGCTGTTTTTT. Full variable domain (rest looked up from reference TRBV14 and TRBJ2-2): EAGVTQFPSHSVIEKGQTVTLRCDPISGHDNLYWYRRVMGKEIKFLLHFVKESKQDESGMPNNRFLAERTGGTYSTLKVQPAELEDSGVYFCASSQGGAGALLHNTGELFFGEGSRLTVL.

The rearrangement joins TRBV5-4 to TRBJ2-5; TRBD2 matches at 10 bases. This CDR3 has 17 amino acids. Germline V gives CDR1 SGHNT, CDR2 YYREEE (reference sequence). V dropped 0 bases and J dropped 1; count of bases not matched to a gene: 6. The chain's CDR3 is CASSLALAGAVQETQYF. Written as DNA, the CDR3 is TGTGCCAGCAGCTTGGCCCTAGCGGGGGCGGTCCAAGAGACCCAGTACTTC.